This TCR beta chain was sequenced in a study of sequential checkpoint blockade in melanoma. The assay was immunoSEQ multiplex PCR, and TCRdb's table has in-frame clones only and misses some. Here the sample spans under 25,000 clones, 75% to 85% being singletons. Germline V gene data show CDR1 as MNHNS and CDR2 as SASEGT. The V end lost 8 bases, the J end lost 8 bases, and 12 bases lay between the germline ends. The CDR3 sequence is 12 residues long. Described treatment: randomized to nivolumab then ipilimumab (arm A) or the reverse (arm B). None of the patients previously received DNA-damaging chemotherapy.

Sequencing was performed on CD8+ T cells sorted from blood (inferred from file names), taken from a patient given nivolumab and ipilimumab in sequence. This clonotype was sampled from a human donor with melanoma. The chain combines TRBV6-1 with TRBJ2-2, with D perhaps matching TRBD2 (5 bases). The CDR3 reads CASRTDSGELFF. DNA for the CDR3: TGTGCCAGCCGGACGGACTCTGGGGAGCTGTTTTTT.